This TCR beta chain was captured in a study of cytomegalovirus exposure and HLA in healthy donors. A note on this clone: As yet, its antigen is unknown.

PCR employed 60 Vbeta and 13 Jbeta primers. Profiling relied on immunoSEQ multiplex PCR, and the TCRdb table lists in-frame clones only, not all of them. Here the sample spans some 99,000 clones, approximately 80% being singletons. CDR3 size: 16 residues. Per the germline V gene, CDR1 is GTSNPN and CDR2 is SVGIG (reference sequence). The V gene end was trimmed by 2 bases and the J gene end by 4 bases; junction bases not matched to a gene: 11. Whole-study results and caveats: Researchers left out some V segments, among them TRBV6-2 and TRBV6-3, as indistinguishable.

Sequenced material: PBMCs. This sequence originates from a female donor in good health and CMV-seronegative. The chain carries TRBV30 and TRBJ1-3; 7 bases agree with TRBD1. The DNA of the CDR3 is TGTGCCTGGAGTCAGAAAAACAGGGGTACGGGAAACACCATATATTTT. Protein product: CAWSQKNRGTGNTIYF.